The 2 T cell receptor beta chains below come from one sample, sequenced in a study of cytomegalovirus exposure and HLA in healthy donors. Primers included in the PCR were 60 Vbeta and 13 Jbeta primers. The repertoire was sequenced with immunoSEQ multiplex PCR; TCRdb's copy has only in-frame clones and lacks some. The table has some 130,000 clones, 65% to 90% seen once. The specimen was PBMCs. The receptors were gathered from a man between 50 and 59 years old in good health and CMV-seronegative.

This chain links TRBV9 with TRBJ1-4; 10 nucleotides match TRBD1. Germline loops: CDR1 SGDLS, CDR2 YYNGEE. Trimming removed 0 bases from V and 0 bases from J; junction bases left unmatched: 2. CDR3 size: 17 residues. The CDR3 sequence: CASSVGTGGATNEKLFF. CDR3 nucleotides: TGTGCCAGCAGCGTAGGGACAGGGGGAGCAACTAATGAAAAACTGTTTTTT.

CDR3 in DNA: TGTGCCTGGAGCTTCGGACAGGGAGATCAGCCCCAGCATTTT. It codes for CAWSFGQGDQPQHF. The chain uses TRBV30 and TRBJ1-5; 8 bases match TRBD1. V shed 3 bases, J shed 5 bases, and the junction held 6 bases outside the gene matches. The length of the CDR3 is 14 residues. CDR1 and CDR2 (germline): GTSNPN, SVGIG (reference sequence).